Below are 7 T cell receptor beta chains sequenced from a single sample in a study of T cell changes during pregnancy in multiple sclerosis. Repertoires were generated with immunoSEQ multiplex PCR, while TCRdb's copy carries only in-frame clones and drops some. Here the sample spans tens of thousands of clones, approximately 92% being singletons. The sample was peripheral blood, taken in the third trimester of pregnancy. All receptors derive from a female donor in good health, enrolled as a control in a pregnancy study.

This clone has a single count. The chain is built from TRBV7-9 and TRBJ1-1; D is ambiguous. Germline V gene data show CDR1 as SEHNR and CDR2 as FQNEAQ (reference sequence). The CDR3 runs 17 residues. Trimming removed 3 bases at V and 0 bases at J, with 17 bases between. The CDR3: CASSFVGGGAMNTEAFF. As DNA, the CDR3 is TGTGCCAGCAGCTTTGTCGGTGGAGGAGCAATGAACACTGAAGCTTTCTTT.

The chain joins TRBV18 to TRBJ1-1, with D perhaps matching TRBD1 (5 bases). V dropped 3 bases and J dropped 4 bases, with 18 bases sitting between them. The CDR3 is 16 residues long. CDR1 and CDR2 from the germline V gene are KGHSH and LQKENI. Here the CDR3 DNA reads TGTGCCAGCTCACCTCTCGTCACCCCCGGGGGCACTGAAGCTTTCTTT. It yields the protein CASSPLVTPGGTEAFF.

This clone was seen a handful of times. The chain employs TRBV9 and TRBJ2-2; 11 bases map to TRBD1. The CDR3 extends over 19 amino acids. V lost 0 bases and J lost 3; bases outside the gene matches: 10. Germline V gene lookup returns CDR1 SGDLS and CDR2 YYNGEE. CDR3 amino acids: CASSVVPTGTGGYTGELFF. CDR3 bases: TGTGCCAGCAGCGTAGTTCCCACCGGGACAGGGGGATACACCGGGGAGCTGTTTTTT.

This clone has a handful of counts. The V call is TRBV6-1, the J call TRBJ1-1, with D perhaps matching TRBD1 (5 bases). Germline CDR1 and CDR2: MNHNS and SASEGT. The CDR3 has 16 residues. V was trimmed by 3 bases and J by 0 bases, leaving 14 bases between them. The CDR3 nucleotides are TGTGCCAGCAGTGAGGGAATGGCAGGGATGAACACTGAAGCTTTCTTT. Encoded protein: CASSEGMAGMNTEAFF.

This clone occurred once. This chain connects TRBV6-1 to TRBJ1-2, with D perhaps matching TRBD1 (6 bases). V was shortened by 4 bases and J by 8 bases, with 14 bases between the two germline ends. The CDR3 consists of 13 residues. Germline-derived CDR1 and CDR2 are MNHNS and SASEGT. CDR3 DNA: TGTGCCAGCAGTGCAGCCCCAGGGGTCGGCTACACCTTC. Its protein product is CASSAAPGVGYTF.

The chain has TRBV15 and TRBJ2-5; 10 nucleotides match TRBD1. The closer fit of TRBJ2-7 to the DNA end suggests the J call may be wrong. CDR1 LNHNV and CDR2 YYDKDF come from the germline V gene (reference sequence). The CDR3 has 13 amino acids. CDR3 bases: TGTGCCACCAGTTGGGACAGGGGACGCGAGCAGTACTTC. It translates to CATSWDRGREQYF.

The J gene is TRBJ2-1, the V gene TRBV7-9; no clear D. The ends were cut back, 6 bases at V and 5 bases at J, with 8 bases in the middle. The CDR3 consists of 12 residues. CDR1 and CDR2 from the germline V gene are SEHNR and FQNEAQ (reference sequence). The CDR3 region has the DNA TGTGCCAGCAGTCTTATTAACAATGAGCAGTTCTTC. It translates to CASSLINNEQFF.